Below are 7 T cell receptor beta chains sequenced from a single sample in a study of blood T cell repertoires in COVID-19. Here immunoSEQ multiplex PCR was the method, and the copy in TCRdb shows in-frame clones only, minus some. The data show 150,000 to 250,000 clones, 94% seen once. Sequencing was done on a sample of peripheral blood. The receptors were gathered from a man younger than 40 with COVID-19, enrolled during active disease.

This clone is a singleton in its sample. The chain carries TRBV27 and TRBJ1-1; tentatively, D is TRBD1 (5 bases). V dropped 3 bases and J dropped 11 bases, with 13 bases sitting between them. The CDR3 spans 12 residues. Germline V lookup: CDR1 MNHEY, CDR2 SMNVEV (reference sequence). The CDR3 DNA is TGTGCCAGCAGTTTTCTAGGGGAAAACGCTTTCTTT. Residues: CASSFLGENAFF.

The CDR3 nucleotides read TGTGCCAGCAGCACTACCGGGACTAGCGGGGAGACCCAGTACTTC. Residues: CASSTTGTSGETQYF. The gene calls are TRBV7-3 and TRBJ2-5; 12 bases fit TRBD2. Germline loops: CDR1 SGHTA, CDR2 FQGTGA. The CDR3 totals 15 residues. Unmatched junction bases numbered 6, after V lost 5 bases and J lost 5 bases.

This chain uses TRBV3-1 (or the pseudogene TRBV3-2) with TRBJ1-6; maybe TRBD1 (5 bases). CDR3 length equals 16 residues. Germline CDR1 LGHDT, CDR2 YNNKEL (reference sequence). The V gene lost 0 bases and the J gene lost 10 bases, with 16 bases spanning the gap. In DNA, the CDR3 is TGTGCCAGCAGCCAAGATTTTGGCAGGGTAGGCTCACCCCTCCACTTT. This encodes CASSQDFGRVGSPLHF.

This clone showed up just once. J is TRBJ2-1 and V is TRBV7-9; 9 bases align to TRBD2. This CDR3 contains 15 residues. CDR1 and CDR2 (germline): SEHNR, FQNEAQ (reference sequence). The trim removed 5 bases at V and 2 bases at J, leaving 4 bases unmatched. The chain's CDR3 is CASSLRGGAYNEQFF. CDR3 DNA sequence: TGTGCCAGCAGCCTCCGCGGGGGGGCCTACAATGAGCAGTTCTTC.

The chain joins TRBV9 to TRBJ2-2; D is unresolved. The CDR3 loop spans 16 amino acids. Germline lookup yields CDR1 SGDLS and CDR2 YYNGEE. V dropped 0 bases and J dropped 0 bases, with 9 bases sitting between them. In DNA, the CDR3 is TGTGCCAGCAGCGTAGGCAGGATCGCGAACACCGGGGAGCTGTTTTTT. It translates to CASSVGRIANTGELFF.

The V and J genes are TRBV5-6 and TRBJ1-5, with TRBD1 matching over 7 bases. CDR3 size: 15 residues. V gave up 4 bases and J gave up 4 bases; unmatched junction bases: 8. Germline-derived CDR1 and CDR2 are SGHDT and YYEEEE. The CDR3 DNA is TGTGCCAGCAGCGCCCGGACAGGCTGGAATCAGCCCCAGCATTTT. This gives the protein CASSARTGWNQPQHF.

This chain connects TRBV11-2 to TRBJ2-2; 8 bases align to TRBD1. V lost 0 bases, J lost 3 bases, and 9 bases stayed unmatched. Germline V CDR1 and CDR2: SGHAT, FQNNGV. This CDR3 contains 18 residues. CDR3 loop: CASSLESRGLVDTGELFF. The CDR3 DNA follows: TGTGCCAGCAGCTTAGAATCCAGGGGGCTGGTGGACACCGGGGAGCTGTTTTTT.